This TCR beta chain was captured by sequencing in a study of T cell repertoires in cytomegalovirus infection. General observations from the study: Summed frequency of shared TCR beta families picked out CMV carriers who also had the relevant HLA.

This CDR3 spans 14 amino acids. TCRdb redid the calling of the reads with MiXCR, one entry per CDR3 protein. The data contain more than 500,000 distinct CDR3 sequences, about 15% of them singletons. Comment on this clonotype: Its antigen is undetermined. Compared with germline, one end of the junction differs, possibly owing to a read error.

This sequence joins TRBV12-3 or TRBV12-4 and TRBJ1-5; weak D call: TRBD1 (6 bases). This TCR was recovered from a human donor in good health (CMV status not recorded). Some clones in this sample may be carry-over from other donors' samples. The specimen was CD8+ T cells from PBMCs. The CDR3 sequence is CASSFGGRFQPQHF. Here the CDR3 DNA reads TGTGCCAGCAGTTTTGGGGGGCGTTTTCAGCCGCAGCACTTT.